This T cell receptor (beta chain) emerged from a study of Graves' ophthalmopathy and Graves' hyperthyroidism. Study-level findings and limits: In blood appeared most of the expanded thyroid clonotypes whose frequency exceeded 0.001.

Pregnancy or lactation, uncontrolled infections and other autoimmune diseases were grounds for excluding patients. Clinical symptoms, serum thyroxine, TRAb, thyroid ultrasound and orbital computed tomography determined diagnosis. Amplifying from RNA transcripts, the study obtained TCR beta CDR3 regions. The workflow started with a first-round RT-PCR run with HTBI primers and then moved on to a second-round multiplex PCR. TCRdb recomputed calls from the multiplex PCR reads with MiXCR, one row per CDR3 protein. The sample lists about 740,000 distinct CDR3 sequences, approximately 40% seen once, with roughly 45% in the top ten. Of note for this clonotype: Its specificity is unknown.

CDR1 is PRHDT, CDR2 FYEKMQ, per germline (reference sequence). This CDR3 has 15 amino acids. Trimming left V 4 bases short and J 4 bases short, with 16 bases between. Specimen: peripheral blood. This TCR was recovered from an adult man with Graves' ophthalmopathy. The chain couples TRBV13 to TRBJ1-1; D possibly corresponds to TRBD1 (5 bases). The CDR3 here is CASSSLTGGGTEAFF. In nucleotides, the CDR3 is TGTGCCAGCAGCTCCCTGACCGGGGGGGGCACTGAAGCTTTCTTT.